This record concerns one TCR beta chain sequence. There are 18 residues in the CDR3. CDR1 is SEHNR, CDR2 FQNEAQ, per germline (reference sequence). Trimming removed 2 bases at V and 0 bases at J, with 16 bases between. These data originate in a study of Tregs in tolerant kidney transplant recipients. Recipients received nonmyeloablative bone marrow transplants from related graft donors, with transient mixed chimerism. Only in-frame clones appear in the TCRdb table, and some are missing; sequencing was by immunoSEQ multiplex PCR. The sample gives around 50,000 clones, around 90% of which show up once; roughly 15% is in the top ten.

This receptor was identified in a human patient who received a combined kidney and bone marrow transplant. Some T cells may have originated in the graft donor. The chain joins TRBV7-9 to TRBJ1-4; D might be TRBD1 (6 bases). The source material was CD8+ T cells from blood (PBMCs), sampled 12 months after the transplant. Here the CDR3 reads CASSLTTGLVTTNEKLFF. CDR3 nucleotide sequence: TGTGCCAGCAGCTTAACTACAGGGTTGGTTACAACTAATGAAAAACTGTTTTTT.